A single sample is the source of the 30 T cell receptor beta chains below, sequenced in a study of control samples from healthy donors and cancer patients. The repertoire was sequenced with immunoSEQ multiplex PCR; TCRdb's copy has only in-frame clones and lacks some. The sample comprises about 79,000 clones, 90% to 95% of which are singletons, and 1.3% rests with the top ten. The material sequenced was PBMCs. These receptors came from a woman aged 40 to 49 with lung cancer.

The count of this clone is one. The rearrangement joins TRBV6-5 to TRBJ2-7, with 8 bases matching TRBD1. Germline CDR1 is MNHEY and CDR2 is SVGAGI. V shed 8 bases, J shed 2 bases, and the junction held 5 bases outside the gene matches. The CDR3 runs to 13 residues. The CDR3 coding sequence is TGTGCCAGCTTCGACAGGGGAGCCTACGAGCAGTACTTC. Its translation is CASFDRGAYEQYF.

The genes are TRBV12-5 and TRBJ2-1; 8 bases line up with TRBD2. The length of the CDR3 is 17 residues. The germline V gene has CDR1 LGHNT and CDR2 FRNRAP. V gave up 5 bases and J gave up 2 bases; unmatched junction bases: 11. The CDR3 nucleotides are TGTGCTAGTGGTCGCGACTATAGCGGGGAAACCTACAATGAGCAGTTCTTC. This codes for CASGRDYSGETYNEQFF.

The J gene is TRBJ2-4, the V gene TRBV3-1 (or the pseudogene TRBV3-2), with D possibly matching TRBD1 (7 bases). V lost 4 bases and J 0 bases, leaving 16 bases between the germline ends. The CDR3 runs 17 residues. Germline CDR1 is LGHDT and CDR2 is YNNKEL (reference sequence). CDR3 sequence reads: CASSPLAGQIAKNIQYF. Here the CDR3 DNA reads TGTGCCAGCAGCCCACTTGCGGGACAGATAGCCAAAAACATTCAGTACTTC.

The rearrangement uses TRBV29-1 and TRBJ2-7; unclear D gene. The CDR3 is 12 amino acids. Trimming removed 5 bases at V and 5 bases at J, with 13 bases between. In germline, CDR1 is SQVTM, CDR2 ANQGSEA. The CDR3 DNA reads as TGCAGCGTTTATCCCCTCGAGAACGAGCAGTACTTC. This sequence encodes CSVYPLENEQYF.

This clone is a singleton in its sample. This rearrangement joins TRBV5-6 to TRBJ1-2; 7 positions agree with TRBD1. Germline CDR1 SGHDT, CDR2 YYEEEE. This CDR3 has 16 residues. V shed 0 bases, J shed 3 bases, and the junction held 8 bases outside the gene matches. CDR3 protein: CASSLATRGRDYGYTF. The CDR3 bases are TGTGCCAGCAGCTTGGCCACTAGGGGGCGCGACTATGGCTACACCTTC.

The V and J genes are TRBV4-1 and TRBJ2-6; 9 nucleotides match TRBD1. The CDR3 is 18 amino acids. V was clipped by 1 base and J by 3 bases; unmatched bases: 7. Germline V CDR1 and CDR2: MGHRA, YSYEKL. The CDR3 region has the DNA TGCGCCAGCAGCCAAGCTGGGACAGGGATAGTTGGGGCCAACGTCCTGACTTTC. This encodes CASSQAGTGIVGANVLTF.

DNA for the CDR3: TGCGCCAGCAGCTTGAGTACCGGCAGGAAGACCCAGTACTTC. It encodes CASSLSTGRKTQYF. The gene calls are TRBV5-1 and TRBJ2-5; D is undetermined. The ends were cut back, 1 base at V and 6 bases at J, with 13 bases in the middle. This CDR3 region has 14 residues. Germline V gives CDR1 SGHRS, CDR2 YFSETQ. The whole variable domain, remainder taken from reference TRBV5-1 and TRBJ2-5, is KAGVTQTPRYLIKTRGQQVTLSCSPISGHRSVSWYQQTPGQGLQFLFEYFSETQRNKGNFPGRFSGRQFSNSRSEMNVSTLELGDSALYLCASSLSTGRKTQYFGPGTRLLVL.

The genes are TRBV10-3 and TRBJ2-7; a possible D gene is TRBD2 (5 bases). The CDR3 totals 15 residues. Germline CDR1 and CDR2: ENHRY and SYGVKD. Trimming stripped 3 bases from V and 5 bases from J, with 17 bases between. The CDR3 bases are TGTGCCATCAGTGATTCGAGCGGCCCCAGGAACGAGCAGTACTTC. It specifies CAISDSSGPRNEQYF.

The rearrangement uses TRBV27 and TRBJ2-3; D gene unclear. Trimming pared 5 bases from V and 6 bases from J, leaving 9 bases between. The germline CDR1 and CDR2 sequences are MNHEY and SMNVEV (reference sequence). The CDR3 sequence is 12 residues long. The chain's CDR3 is CASSLGKDTQYF. CDR3 coding DNA: TGTGCCAGCAGTCTAGGGAAGGATACGCAGTATTTT.

The rearrangement links TRBV28 to TRBJ1-6; D remains ambiguous. The germline V gene has CDR1 MDHEN and CDR2 SYDVKM. V was cut by 1 base and J by 8 bases, with 9 bases left in between. This CDR3 is built from 14 residues. Written as DNA, the CDR3 is TGTGCCAGCAGTTTATCTGGGTTGGATTCACCCCTCCACTTT. The encoded protein is CASSLSGLDSPLHF.

This clone was recorded once. The chain uses TRBV12-5 and TRBJ2-5; 8 nucleotides align to TRBD2. This CDR3 comprises 14 residues. Trimming cost V 1 base and J 5 bases; bases outside gene matches: 3. The germline CDR1 and CDR2 sequences are LGHNT and FRNRAP. This CDR3 reads CASGLGPGGETQYF. In DNA form, the CDR3 reads TGTGCTAGTGGTTTGGGACCGGGAGGGGAGACCCAGTACTTC.

The genes are TRBV27 and TRBJ2-7; 10 bases match TRBD2. V lost 1 base and J lost 5; bases outside the gene matches: 8. The CDR3 runs to 16 residues. Germline-derived CDR1 and CDR2 are MNHEY and SMNVEV (reference sequence). CDR3 bases: TGTGCCAGCAGTTTATTCTTGAGCGGGGGGGTCGACGAGCAGTACTTC. This codes for CASSLFLSGGVDEQYF.

The chain links TRBV27 to TRBJ2-1; D tentatively reads TRBD1 or TRBD2 (5 bases each). V was trimmed by 2 bases and J by 8 bases, leaving 13 bases between them. Germline V CDR1 and CDR2: MNHEY, SMNVEV (reference sequence). The CDR3 is made up of 14 amino acids. The CDR3 loop is CASSLTLRGDEQFF. Here the CDR3 DNA reads TGTGCCAGCAGTTTAACCCTTAGGGGAGATGAGCAGTTCTTC.

This rearrangement joins TRBV3-1 (or the pseudogene TRBV3-2) to TRBJ2-3, with 7 bases aligning to TRBD1. V gave up 4 bases and J gave up 2 bases; unmatched junction bases: 6. The CDR3 spans 15 residues. In germline, CDR1 is LGHDT, CDR2 YNNKEL (reference sequence). The CDR3 sequence: CASSLLGQNTDTQYF. CDR3 nucleotide sequence: TGTGCCAGCAGCCTTCTGGGACAGAACACAGATACGCAGTATTTT.

This chain links TRBV4-1 with TRBJ2-3; 11 bases fit TRBD2. Germline values: CDR1 MGHRA, CDR2 YSYEKL. This CDR3 has 16 residues. V lost 4 bases and J lost 2; bases outside the gene matches: 5. CDR3 loop: CASSRRLAGNTDTQYF. The DNA of the CDR3 is TGCGCCAGCAGCCGACGACTAGCGGGGAACACAGATACGCAGTATTTT.

This clone occurred once. This chain joins TRBV11-2 and TRBJ2-5; 8 nucleotides match TRBD2. CDR3 length: 15 amino acids. Germline V gives CDR1 SGHAT, CDR2 FQNNGV. V dropped 1 base and J dropped 3; count of bases not matched to a gene: 4. CDR3 region: CASSLVPLAEETQYF. In DNA form, the CDR3 reads TGTGCCAGCAGCTTAGTACCACTAGCGGAAGAGACCCAGTACTTC.

The chain is built from TRBV11-2 and TRBJ2-2; unclear D gene. Germline V gene data show CDR1 as SGHAT and CDR2 as FQNNGV. V dropped 6 bases and J dropped 4 bases, with 6 bases sitting between them. The CDR3 has 12 amino acids. In DNA form, the CDR3 reads TGTGCCAGCAGTCACCTCACCGGGGAGCTGTTTTTT. This gives the protein CASSHLTGELFF.

V is TRBV9 and J is TRBJ1-5, with no clear D. Trimming took 2 bases from V and 3 from J, leaving 12 bases between them. In germline, CDR1 is SGDLS, CDR2 YYNGEE. The CDR3 sequence is 15 residues long. This CDR3 is CASSVGLGNNQPQHF. The CDR3 DNA reads as TGTGCCAGCAGCGTCGGGTTGGGTAACAATCAGCCCCAGCATTTT.

The rearrangement joins TRBV6-2 or TRBV6-3 to TRBJ1-1, with D perhaps TRBD1 (5 bases). Trimming stripped 2 bases from V and 5 bases from J, with 9 bases between. The CDR3 runs to 13 residues. The V gene's germline CDR1 is MNHEY and CDR2 SVGEGT. The DNA of the CDR3 is TGTGCCAGCAGTTACAGGGGAGGAACTGAAGCTTTCTTT. Protein sequence: CASSYRGGTEAFF.

This clone has just a few counts. The V gene is TRBV4-1, the J gene TRBJ1-5; tentative D call: TRBD1 (5 bases). The ends were cut back, 2 bases at V and 5 bases at J, with 13 bases in the middle. The CDR3 is 15 residues long. The germline gives CDR1 MGHRA, CDR2 YSYEKL. The CDR3 region is CASSQRSQGDQPQHF. CDR3 DNA: TGCGCCAGCAGCCAACGATCCCAGGGAGATCAGCCCCAGCATTTT.

The chain uses TRBV2 and TRBJ1-5, with TRBD1 as a possible D gene (5 bases). The CDR3 is 14 residues long. From germline, CDR1 is SNHLY and CDR2 FYNNEI. Trimming cost V 6 bases and J 6 bases, with 15 bases left between them. CDR3 protein: CASRPQGWGQPQHF. The CDR3 DNA reads as TGTGCCAGCAGGCCCCAGGGTTGGGGTCAGCCCCAGCATTTT.

Here the CDR3 DNA reads TGTGCCAGCAGCTGGACAGGAAGGATGAGTGGCACTGAAGCTTTCTTT. It encodes CASSWTGRMSGTEAFF. The chain links TRBV5-6 to TRBJ1-1; 7 bases match TRBD1. The J segment lost 4 bases and the V segment lost 3 bases, leaving 12 bases of the junction unmatched. Germline V gene data show CDR1 as SGHDT and CDR2 as YYEEEE. The CDR3 runs 16 residues.

The V and J genes are TRBV7-6 and TRBJ1-5; TRBD1 matches at 7 bases. CDR3 length: 16 residues. CDR1 is SGHVS and CDR2 is FNYEAQ in the germline V gene. V gave up 1 base and J gave up 7 bases; unmatched junction bases: 10. The CDR3 is CASSLEQQGRGQPQHF. In DNA form, the CDR3 reads TGTGCCAGCAGCTTAGAGCAACAGGGGCGAGGGCAGCCCCAGCATTTT.

The table lists this clone with a count of one. The sample carries other DNA sequences with the same CDR3. The chain recombines TRBV29-1 with TRBJ1-2, with no clear D. The CDR3 totals 10 residues. Trimming removed 3 bases at V and 7 bases at J, with 6 bases between. CDR1 and CDR2 (germline): SQVTM, ANQGSEA. The CDR3, as DNA: TGCAGCGTTGAGGAAAGTGGCTACACCTTC. This gives the protein CSVEESGYTF.

V and J are TRBV7-9 and TRBJ2-2; D not certain. Trimming removed 3 bases from V and 3 bases from J, with 5 bases in between. The CDR3 loop spans 13 amino acids. Germline loops: CDR1 SEHNR, CDR2 FQNEAQ (reference sequence). This chain's CDR3 is CASSFQYTGELFF. The CDR3 DNA reads TGTGCCAGCAGCTTCCAGTACACCGGGGAGCTGTTTTTT.

Comments on this clone: This specimen includes other DNA sequences encoding the same CDR3. The chain couples TRBV9 to TRBJ1-3, with unresolved D. This CDR3 spans 13 amino acids. CDR1 SGDLS and CDR2 YYNGEE come from the germline V gene. Deletions cut 2 bases from V and 1 base from J, with 4 bases between. CDR3 coding DNA: TGTGCCAGCAGCGTTTCTTCTGGAAACACCATATATTTT. Protein: CASSVSSGNTIYF.

This chain uses TRBV24-1 with TRBJ2-3; 11 bases line up with TRBD1. The germline V gene has CDR1 KGHDR and CDR2 SFDVKD. The CDR3 is 16 residues long. V was clipped by 4 bases and J by 4 bases; unmatched bases: 6. The CDR3 coding sequence is TGTGCCACCAGTGACCCTGGGACAGGGGGTCCAGATACGCAGTATTTT. Translated, it gives CATSDPGTGGPDTQYF.

In this sample, this clone turned up a few times. The rearrangement links TRBV7-3 to TRBJ1-1, with TRBD1 as a possible D gene (6 bases). This CDR3 has 13 residues. The V gene's germline CDR1 is SGHTA and CDR2 FQGTGA. Trimming cost V 4 bases and J 1 base, with 7 bases left between them. Written as DNA, the CDR3 is TGTGCCAGCAGCTCACAGGGGAACACTGAAGCTTTCTTT. It is translated as CASSSQGNTEAFF.

The CDR3 reads CSASPGVDGYTF. DNA for the CDR3: TGCAGTGCTAGTCCCGGGGTTGACGGCTACACCTTC. The chain recombines TRBV20-1 with TRBJ1-2; D is undetermined. Trimming left V 3 bases short and J 8 bases short, with 13 bases between. Germline V CDR1 and CDR2: DFQATT, SNEGSKA (reference sequence). The CDR3 totals 12 residues.

This chain joins TRBV6-6 and TRBJ1-1; 7 bases are a match to TRBD1. Germline V gene sequence: CDR1 MNHNY, CDR2 SVGAGI (reference sequence). This CDR3 comprises 14 residues. V gave up 0 bases and J gave up 3 bases; unmatched junction bases: 1. In nucleotides, the CDR3 is TGTGCCAGCAGTTACTCGGACAGGTACACTGAAGCTTTCTTT. This encodes CASSYSDRYTEAFF.